This T cell receptor beta chain was recovered during a study of neurological immune-mediated disorders. The CDR3 sequence is 15 residues long. Germline trimming cut 2 bases from V and 7 bases from J; bases unmatched to any gene: 5. Germline CDR1 and CDR2: MGHRA and YSYEKL. This clonotype was counted only a few times. Its antigen is not identified. The method for making cDNA was 5'RACE, and it used 10-nucleotide random UMIs. TCRdb reprocessed the 5' RACE reads with MiXCR, giving one entry per CDR3 protein. The sample has tens of thousands of distinct CDR3 sequences, 17% seen once; the top ten hold 15% to 19%. The controls, all healthy individuals, were blood bank volunteers in Maryland, USA. Unsorted libraries were prepared from 2 million PBMCs that had been stored at -80 C. Overall study results and limits: In HTLV-1-associated myelopathy, TCR clonal expansion was greatest, and in multiple sclerosis it was least, below healthy controls.

Sample: PBMCs. J is TRBJ2-5 and V is TRBV4-1; 12 bases are a match to TRBD2. This sequence was found in a woman aged 40-49 years in good health. DNA for the CDR3: TGCGCCAGCAGCCAACTAGCGGGGGGGCTAACGACCCAGTACTTC. The encoded protein is CASSQLAGGLTTQYF.